What follows is one T cell receptor beta chain and its context. The sample belongs to a study of blood T cell repertoires in COVID-19. Study at large: Acute and convalescent COVID-19 samples came from the United States, Italy and Spain. PBMCs, B-cell-depleted T cells, or T cells provided the cDNA or gDNA that made up the material.

The repertoire was sequenced with immunoSEQ multiplex PCR; TCRdb's copy has only in-frame clones and lacks some. The sample carries 51,000 or so clones, approximately 83% recorded once. CDR3 length: 16 amino acids. With 0 bases removed from V and 6 bases from J, the gap between germline ends came to 18 bases. Germline loops: CDR1 SGDLS, CDR2 YYNGEE. V is TRBV9 and J is TRBJ1-1, with D maybe TRBD1 (5 bases). Material: peripheral blood. The receptor was isolated from a man aged 70 or older with active COVID-19. The DNA for the CDR3 is TGTGCCAGCAGCGTAGGGGGCGGAAAACTTGGGTCTGAAGCTTTCTTT. Translated: CASSVGGGKLGSEAFF.